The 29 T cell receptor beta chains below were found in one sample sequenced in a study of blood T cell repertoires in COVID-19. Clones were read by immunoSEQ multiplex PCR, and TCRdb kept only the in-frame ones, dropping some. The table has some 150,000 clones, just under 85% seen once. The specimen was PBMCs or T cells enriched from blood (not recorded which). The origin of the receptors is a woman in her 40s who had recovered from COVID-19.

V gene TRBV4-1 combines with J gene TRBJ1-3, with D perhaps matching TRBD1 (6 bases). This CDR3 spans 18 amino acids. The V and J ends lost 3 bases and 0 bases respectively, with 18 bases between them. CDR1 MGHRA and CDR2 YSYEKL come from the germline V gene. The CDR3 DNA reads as TGCGCCAGCAGCCATGGTGGGGGGGCGCTCCTCTCTGGAAACACCATATATTTT. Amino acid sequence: CASSHGGGALLSGNTIYF.

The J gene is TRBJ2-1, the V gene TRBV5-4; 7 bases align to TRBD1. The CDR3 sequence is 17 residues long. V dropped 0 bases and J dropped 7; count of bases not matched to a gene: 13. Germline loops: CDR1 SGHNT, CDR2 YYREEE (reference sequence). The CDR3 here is CASSLVAFPGGWNEQFF. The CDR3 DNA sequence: TGTGCCAGCAGCTTGGTAGCCTTTCCAGGGGGTTGGAATGAGCAGTTCTTC.

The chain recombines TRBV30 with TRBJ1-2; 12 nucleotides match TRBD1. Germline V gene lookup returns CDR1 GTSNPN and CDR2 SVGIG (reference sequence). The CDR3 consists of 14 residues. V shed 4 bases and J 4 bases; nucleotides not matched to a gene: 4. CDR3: CAWNMGQGAYGYTF. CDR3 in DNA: TGTGCCTGGAACATGGGACAGGGGGCCTATGGCTACACCTTC.

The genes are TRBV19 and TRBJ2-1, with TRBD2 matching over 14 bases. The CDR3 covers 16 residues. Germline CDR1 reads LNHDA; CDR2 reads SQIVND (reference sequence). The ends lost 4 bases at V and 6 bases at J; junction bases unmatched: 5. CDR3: CASSSRTSGGINEQFF. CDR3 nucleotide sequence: TGTGCCAGTAGTAGCCGGACTAGCGGGGGGATCAATGAGCAGTTCTTC. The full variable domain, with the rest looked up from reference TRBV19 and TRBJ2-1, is DGGITQSPKYLFRKEGQNVTLSCEQNLNHDAMYWYRQDPGQGLRLIYYSQIVNDFQKGDIAEGYSVSREKKESFPLTVTSAQKNPTAFYLCASSSRTSGGINEQFFGPGTRLTVL.

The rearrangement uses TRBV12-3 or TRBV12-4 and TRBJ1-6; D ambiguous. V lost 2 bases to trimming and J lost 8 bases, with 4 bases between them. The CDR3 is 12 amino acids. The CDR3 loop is CASSLYHSPLHF. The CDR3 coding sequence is TGTGCCAGCAGTTTATATCATTCACCCCTCCACTTT.

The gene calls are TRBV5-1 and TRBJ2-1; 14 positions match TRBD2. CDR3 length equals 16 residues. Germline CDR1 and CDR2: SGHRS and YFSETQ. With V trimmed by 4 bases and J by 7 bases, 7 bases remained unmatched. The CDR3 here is CASSDWTSGGINEQFF. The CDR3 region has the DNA TGCGCCAGCAGCGACTGGACTAGCGGGGGGATTAATGAGCAGTTCTTC.

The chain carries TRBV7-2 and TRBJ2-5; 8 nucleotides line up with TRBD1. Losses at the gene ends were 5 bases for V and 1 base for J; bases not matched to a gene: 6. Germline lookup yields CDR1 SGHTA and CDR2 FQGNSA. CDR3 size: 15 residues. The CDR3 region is CASSQQGGGQETQYF. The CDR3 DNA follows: TGTGCCAGCAGCCAACAGGGGGGCGGCCAAGAGACCCAGTACTTC.

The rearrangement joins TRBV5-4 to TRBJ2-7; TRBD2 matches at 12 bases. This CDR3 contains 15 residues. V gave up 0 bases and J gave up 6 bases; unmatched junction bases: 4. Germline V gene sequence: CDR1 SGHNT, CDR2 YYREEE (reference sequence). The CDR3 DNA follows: TGTGCCAGCAGCTTGGGGACTAGCGGGACCCTCGAGCAGTACTTC. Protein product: CASSLGTSGTLEQYF.

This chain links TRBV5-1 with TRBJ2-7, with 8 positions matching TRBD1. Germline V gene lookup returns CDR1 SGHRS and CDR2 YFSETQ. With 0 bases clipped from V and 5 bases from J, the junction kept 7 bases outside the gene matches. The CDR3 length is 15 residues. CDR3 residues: CASSLEFQGANEQYF. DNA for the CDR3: TGCGCCAGCAGCTTGGAGTTCCAGGGGGCGAACGAGCAGTACTTC.

The CDR3 nucleotides are TGTGCCAGCAGCTTGGGGACACAGGGTTACTTTGAAGCTTTCTTT. Translation: CASSLGTQGYFEAFF. The chain couples TRBV5-6 to TRBJ1-1; tentative D call: TRBD1 (6 bases). The CDR3 spans 15 residues. Trimming stripped 0 bases from V and 7 bases from J, with 16 bases between. CDR1 SGHDT and CDR2 YYEEEE come from the germline V gene. Supplemented by reference TRBV5-6 and TRBJ1-1, the full variable domain reads DAGVTQSPTHLIKTRGQQVTLRCSPKSGHDTVSWYQQALGQGPQFIFQYYEEEERQRGNFPDRFSGHQFPNYSSELNVNALLLGDSALYLCASSLGTQGYFEAFFGQGTRLTVV.

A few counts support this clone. The CDR3 coding sequence is TGCGCCAGCATGGACAGTTTGAACACTGAAGCTTTCTTT. Its translation: CASMDSLNTEAFF. This chain connects TRBV5-1 to TRBJ1-1; D possibly corresponds to TRBD1 (6 bases). CDR1 is SGHRS, CDR2 YFSETQ, per germline. Deletions cut 6 bases from V and 0 bases from J, with 9 bases between. This CDR3 contains 13 residues.

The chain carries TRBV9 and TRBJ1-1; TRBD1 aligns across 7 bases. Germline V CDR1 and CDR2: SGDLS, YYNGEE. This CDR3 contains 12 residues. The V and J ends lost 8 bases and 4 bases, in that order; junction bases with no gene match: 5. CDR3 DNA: TGTGCCAGACAAACAGGGGTCACTGAAGCTTTCTTT. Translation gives CARQTGVTEAFF.

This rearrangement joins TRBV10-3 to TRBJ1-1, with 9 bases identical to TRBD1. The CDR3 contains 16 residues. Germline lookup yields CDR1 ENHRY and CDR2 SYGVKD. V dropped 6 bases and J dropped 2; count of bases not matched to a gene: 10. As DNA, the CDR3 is TGTGCCATCAGAGGCTGGCGGGGACAGGGAAACACTGAAGCTTTCTTT. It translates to CAIRGWRGQGNTEAFF.

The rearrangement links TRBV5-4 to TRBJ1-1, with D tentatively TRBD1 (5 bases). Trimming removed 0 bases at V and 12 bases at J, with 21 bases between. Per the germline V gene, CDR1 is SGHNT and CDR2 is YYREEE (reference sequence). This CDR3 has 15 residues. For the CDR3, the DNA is TGTGCCAGCAGCTTGGAAGGGGAGGGACTGCGGGCTCCTTTCTTT. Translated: CASSLEGEGLRAPFF.

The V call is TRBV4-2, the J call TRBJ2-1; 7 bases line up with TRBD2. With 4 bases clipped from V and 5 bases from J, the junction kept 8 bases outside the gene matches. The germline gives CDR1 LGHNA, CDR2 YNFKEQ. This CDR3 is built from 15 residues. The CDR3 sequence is CASSLWTSPDNEQFF. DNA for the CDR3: TGTGCCAGCAGCCTATGGACTAGTCCCGACAATGAGCAGTTCTTC.

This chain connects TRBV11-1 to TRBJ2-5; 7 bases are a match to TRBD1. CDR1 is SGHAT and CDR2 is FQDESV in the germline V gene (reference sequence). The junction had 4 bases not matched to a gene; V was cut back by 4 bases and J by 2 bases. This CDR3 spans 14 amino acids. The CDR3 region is CASSSRDRQETQYF. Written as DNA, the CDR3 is TGTGCCAGCAGCTCTCGGGACAGACAAGAGACCCAGTACTTC.

The CDR3 nucleotides are TGCGCCAGCAGCCAAGTGAGAACAGGGGTGGACAATGAGCAGTTCTTC. It translates to CASSQVRTGVDNEQFF. The chain is built from TRBV4-1 and TRBJ2-1; 7 positions agree with TRBD1. This CDR3 comprises 16 residues. CDR1 and CDR2 (germline): MGHRA, YSYEKL. V shed 1 base, J shed 5 bases, and the junction held 8 bases outside the gene matches.

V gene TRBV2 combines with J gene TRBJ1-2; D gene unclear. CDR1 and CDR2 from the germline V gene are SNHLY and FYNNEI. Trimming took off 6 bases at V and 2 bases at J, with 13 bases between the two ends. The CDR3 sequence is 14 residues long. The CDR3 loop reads CASSDRTGNYGYTF. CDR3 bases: TGTGCCAGCAGCGATAGGACGGGGAACTATGGCTACACCTTC.

The CDR3 DNA reads as TGCGCCAGCAGCCAATTACAGGGGGCGCTGAATGAGCAGTTCTTC. Translation: CASSQLQGALNEQFF. The V call is TRBV5-1, the J call TRBJ2-1; 9 nucleotides align to TRBD1. V gave up 4 bases and J gave up 7 bases; unmatched junction bases: 9. This CDR3 is built from 15 residues. Per germline, CDR1 SGHRS and CDR2 YFSETQ.

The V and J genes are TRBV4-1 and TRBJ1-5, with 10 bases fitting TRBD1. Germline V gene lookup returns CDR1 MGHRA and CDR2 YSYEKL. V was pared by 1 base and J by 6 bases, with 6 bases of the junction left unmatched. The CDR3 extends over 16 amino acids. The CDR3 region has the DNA TGCGCCAGCAGCCAAGCCCGGGACAGGGGCGGTCAGCCCCAGCATTTT. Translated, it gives CASSQARDRGGQPQHF.

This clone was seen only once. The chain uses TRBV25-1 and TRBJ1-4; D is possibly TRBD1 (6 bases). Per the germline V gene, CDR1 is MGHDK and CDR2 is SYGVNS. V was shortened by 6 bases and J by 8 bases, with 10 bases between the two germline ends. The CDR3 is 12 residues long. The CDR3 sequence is CASRQGGEKLFF. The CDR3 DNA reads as TGTGCCAGCAGACAAGGGGGAGAAAAACTGTTTTTT.

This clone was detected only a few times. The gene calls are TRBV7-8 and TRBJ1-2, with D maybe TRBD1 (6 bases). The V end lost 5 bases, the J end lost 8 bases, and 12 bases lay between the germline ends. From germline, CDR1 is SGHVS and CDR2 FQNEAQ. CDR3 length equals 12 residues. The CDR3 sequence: CASSLTGSGYTF. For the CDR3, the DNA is TGTGCCAGCAGCCTAACAGGGAGCGGCTACACCTTC.

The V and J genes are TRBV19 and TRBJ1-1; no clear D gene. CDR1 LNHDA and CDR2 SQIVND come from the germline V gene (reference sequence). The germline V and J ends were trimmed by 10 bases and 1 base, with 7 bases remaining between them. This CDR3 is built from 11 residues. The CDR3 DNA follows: TGTGCCACCCACTGGAACACTGAAGCTTTCTTT. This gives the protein CATHWNTEAFF.

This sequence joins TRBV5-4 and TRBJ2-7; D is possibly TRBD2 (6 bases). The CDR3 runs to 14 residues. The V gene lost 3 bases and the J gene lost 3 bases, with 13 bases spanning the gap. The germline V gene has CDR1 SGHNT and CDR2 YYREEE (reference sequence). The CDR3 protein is CASSSRGTYYEQYF. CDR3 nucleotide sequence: TGTGCCAGCAGCTCCCGGGGGACTTACTACGAGCAGTACTTC.

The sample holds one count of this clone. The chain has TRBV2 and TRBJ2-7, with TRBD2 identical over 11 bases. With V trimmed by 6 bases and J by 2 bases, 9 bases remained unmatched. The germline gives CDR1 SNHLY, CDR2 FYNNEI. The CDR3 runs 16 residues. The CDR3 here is CASSGPGLAVPYEQYF. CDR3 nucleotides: TGTGCCAGCAGCGGCCCGGGACTAGCGGTACCCTACGAGCAGTACTTC.

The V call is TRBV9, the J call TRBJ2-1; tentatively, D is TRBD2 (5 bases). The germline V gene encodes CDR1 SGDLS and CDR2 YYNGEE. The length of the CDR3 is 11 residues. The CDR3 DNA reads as TGTGCAAGCGCTTCGGGGAATGAGCAGTTCTTC. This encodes CASASGNEQFF.

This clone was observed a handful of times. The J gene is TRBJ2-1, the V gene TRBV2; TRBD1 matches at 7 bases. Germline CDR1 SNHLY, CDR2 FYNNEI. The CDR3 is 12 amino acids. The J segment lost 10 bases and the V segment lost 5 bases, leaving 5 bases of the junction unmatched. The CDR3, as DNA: TGTGCCAGCAGTACCGAGGACAGGGAGCAGTTCTTC. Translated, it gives CASSTEDREQFF.

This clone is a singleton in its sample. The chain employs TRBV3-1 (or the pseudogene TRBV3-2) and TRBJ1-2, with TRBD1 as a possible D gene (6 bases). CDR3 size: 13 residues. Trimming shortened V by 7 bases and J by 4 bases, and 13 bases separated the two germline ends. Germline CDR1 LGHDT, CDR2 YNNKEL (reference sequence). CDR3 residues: CASKQGSSYGYTF. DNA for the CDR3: TGTGCCAGCAAACAGGGATCCTCCTATGGCTACACCTTC.

The CDR3 spells CASSPRGANEKLFF. DNA for the CDR3: TGTGCCAGTAGTCCCAGGGGTGCTAATGAAAAACTGTTTTTT. This chain uses TRBV19 with TRBJ1-4; maybe TRBD1 (6 bases). V was cut by 5 bases and J by 3 bases, with 10 bases left in between. This CDR3 has 14 residues. CDR1 and CDR2 (germline): LNHDA, SQIVND (reference sequence).